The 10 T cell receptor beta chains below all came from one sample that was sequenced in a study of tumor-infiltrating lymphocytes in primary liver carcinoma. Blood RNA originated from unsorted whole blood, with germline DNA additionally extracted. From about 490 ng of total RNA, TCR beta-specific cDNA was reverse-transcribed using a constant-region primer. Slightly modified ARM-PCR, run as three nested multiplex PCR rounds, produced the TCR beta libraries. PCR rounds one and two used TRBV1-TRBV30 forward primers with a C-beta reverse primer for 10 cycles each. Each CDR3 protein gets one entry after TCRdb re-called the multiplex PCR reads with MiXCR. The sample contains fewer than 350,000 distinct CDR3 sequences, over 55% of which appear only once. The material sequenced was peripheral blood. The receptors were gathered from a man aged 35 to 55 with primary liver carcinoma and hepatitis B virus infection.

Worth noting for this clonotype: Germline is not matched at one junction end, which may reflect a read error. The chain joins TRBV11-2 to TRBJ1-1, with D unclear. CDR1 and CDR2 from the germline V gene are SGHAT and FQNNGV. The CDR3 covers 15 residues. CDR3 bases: TGTGCCAGCAGCTTAGTGGCCACTCCGAACACAGAAGCTTTCTTT. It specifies CASSLVATPNTEAFF.

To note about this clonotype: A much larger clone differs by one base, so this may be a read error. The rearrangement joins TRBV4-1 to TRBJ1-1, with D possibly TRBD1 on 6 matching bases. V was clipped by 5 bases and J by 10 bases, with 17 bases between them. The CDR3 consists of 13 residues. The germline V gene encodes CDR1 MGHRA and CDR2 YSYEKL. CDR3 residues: CASSVRQDIRAFF. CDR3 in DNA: TGCGCCAGCAGCGTCCGACAGGACATCCGAGCTTTCTTT.

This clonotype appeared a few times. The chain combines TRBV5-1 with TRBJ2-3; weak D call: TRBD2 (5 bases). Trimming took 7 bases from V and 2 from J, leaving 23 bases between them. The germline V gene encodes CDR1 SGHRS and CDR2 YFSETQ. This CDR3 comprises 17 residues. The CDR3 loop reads CASDYGRAILVTDTQYF. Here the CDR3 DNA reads TGCGCCAGCGACTATGGACGGGCCATTCTCGTCACAGATACGCAGTATTTT.

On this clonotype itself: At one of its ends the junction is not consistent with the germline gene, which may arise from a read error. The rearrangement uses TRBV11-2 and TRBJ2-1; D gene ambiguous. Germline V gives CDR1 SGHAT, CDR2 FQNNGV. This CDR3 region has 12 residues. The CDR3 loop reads CASSPPRNEHFF. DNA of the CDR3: TGTGCTAGCAGCCCCCCCCGCAATGAGCACTTCTTC.

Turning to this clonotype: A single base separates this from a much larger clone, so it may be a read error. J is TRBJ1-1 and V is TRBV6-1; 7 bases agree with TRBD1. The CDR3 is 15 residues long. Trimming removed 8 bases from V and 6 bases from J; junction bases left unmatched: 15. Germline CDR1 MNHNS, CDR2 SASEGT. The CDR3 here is CASDGTVVSIAEAFF. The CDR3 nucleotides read TGTGCCAGCGACGGGACAGTGGTTTCTATCGCTGAAGCTTTCTTT.

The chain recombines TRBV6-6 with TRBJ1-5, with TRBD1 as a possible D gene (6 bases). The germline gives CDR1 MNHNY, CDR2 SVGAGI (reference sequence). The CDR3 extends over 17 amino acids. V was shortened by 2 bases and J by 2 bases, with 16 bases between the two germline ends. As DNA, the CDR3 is TGTGCCAGCAGTTACCTGACAGGAGGGGATCGCAATCAGCCCCAGCATTTT. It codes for CASSYLTGGDRNQPQHF.

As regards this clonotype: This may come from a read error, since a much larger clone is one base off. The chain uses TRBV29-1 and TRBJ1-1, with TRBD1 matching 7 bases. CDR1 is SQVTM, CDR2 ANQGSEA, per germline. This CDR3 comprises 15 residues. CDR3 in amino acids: CSIEDRGTENTEAFF. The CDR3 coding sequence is TGCAGCATTGAAGATCGGGGGACAGAGAACACTGAAGCTTTCTTT.

CDR3 nucleotides: TGCAGCGTTTCGTGGACATGGCCCTACGAGCAGTACTTC. It translates to CSVSWTWPYEQYF. The V gene is TRBV29-1, the J gene TRBJ2-7, with D perhaps TRBD1 (5 bases). Germline V gives CDR1 SQVTM, CDR2 ANQGSEA. This CDR3 has 13 residues. The V and J ends lost 5 bases and 2 bases respectively, with 13 bases between them.

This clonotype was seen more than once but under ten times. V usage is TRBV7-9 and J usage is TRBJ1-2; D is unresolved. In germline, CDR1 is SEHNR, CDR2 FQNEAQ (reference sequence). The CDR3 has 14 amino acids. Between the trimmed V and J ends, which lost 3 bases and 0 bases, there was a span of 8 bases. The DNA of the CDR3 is TGTGCCAGCAGCTTCACAAATGCTAACTATGGCTACACCTTC. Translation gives CASSFTNANYGYTF.

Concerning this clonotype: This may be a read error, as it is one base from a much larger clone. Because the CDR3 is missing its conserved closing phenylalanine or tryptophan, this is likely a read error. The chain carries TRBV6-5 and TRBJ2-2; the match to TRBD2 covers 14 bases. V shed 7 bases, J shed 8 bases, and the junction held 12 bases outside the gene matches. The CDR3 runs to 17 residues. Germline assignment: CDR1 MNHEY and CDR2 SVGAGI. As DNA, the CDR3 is TGTGCCAGCACCAGAACCGGACTAGCGGGAGGATCGGGGGAGCTGTTTTTG. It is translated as CASTRTGLAGGSGELFL.